This T cell receptor (beta chain) appears in the sequencing data of a study of post-analysis software for immune sequencing data. On the study more broadly: There were relapsing-remitting, secondary progressive and progressive-relapsing multiple sclerosis among the disease courses included.

Sequencing libraries made from TCR beta cDNA carried unique molecular identifiers. The source material, roughly 0.9 to 11 million T cells, gave rise to roughly 0.5 million cDNA molecules. In TCRdb, the PCR reads were re-called with MiXCR into one record per CDR3 protein. Here the sample spans approximately 690,000 distinct CDR3 sequences, roughly three fifths being singletons. Study-level results: Same-batch preparations were strongly co-clustered by F measure. People with multiple sclerosis had a significantly lower normalized Chao1 diversity than controls did. Included in a set of roughly five TRBV segments more frequent in patients than controls were TRBV5-6, TRBV5-1 and TRBV20-1.

Germline V CDR1 and CDR2: DFQATT, SNEGSKA (reference sequence). Trimming cost V 3 bases and J 8 bases, with 13 bases left between them. There are 12 residues in the CDR3. As for this clonotype: Its antigen is still unknown.

The sequenced material came from blood. The chain combines TRBV20-1 with TRBJ1-2; D unclear. The TCR originated in a girl aged 2 to 9 with multiple sclerosis. CDR3 nucleotides: TGCAGTGCTAGGGACGACCAGGAAGGCTACACCTTC. This sequence encodes CSARDDQEGYTF.